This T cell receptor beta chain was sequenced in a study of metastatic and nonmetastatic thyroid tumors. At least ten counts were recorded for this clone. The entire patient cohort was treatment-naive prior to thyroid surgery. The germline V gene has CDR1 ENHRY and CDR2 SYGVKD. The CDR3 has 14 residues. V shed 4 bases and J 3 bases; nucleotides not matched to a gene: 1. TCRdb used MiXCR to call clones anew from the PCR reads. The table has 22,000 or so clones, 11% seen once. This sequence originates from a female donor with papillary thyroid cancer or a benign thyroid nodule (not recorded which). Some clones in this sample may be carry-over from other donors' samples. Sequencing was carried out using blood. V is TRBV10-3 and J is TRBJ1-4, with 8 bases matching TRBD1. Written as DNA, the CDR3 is TGTGCCATCAGTGGGGGACAGGCTAATGAAAAACTGTTTTTT. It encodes CAISGGQANEKLFF.